The clone carrying this T cell receptor (beta chain) was found once. The sample comes from a study of blood T cell repertoires in COVID-19. Germline lookup yields CDR1 KGHDR and CDR2 SFDVKD. V lost 3 bases and J lost 4, with 14 bases in between. CDR3 length: 16 amino acids. The assay was immunoSEQ multiplex PCR, and TCRdb's table has in-frame clones only and misses some. The sample consists of over 35,000 clones, over 75% of them appearing once. The sequence was obtained from an elderly woman with COVID-19, enrolled during active disease. Sequences were obtained from peripheral blood. The genes are TRBV24-1 and TRBJ1-4; D not certain. In DNA, the CDR3 is TGTGCCACCAGTGATCCCAATACAGCGGGTAATGAAAAACTGTTTTTT. It encodes CATSDPNTAGNEKLFF.